Given below is one TCR beta chain in context. The data originate from a study of blood T cell repertoires in COVID-19. Background on the study: There were acute and convalescent COVID-19 samples, and they came from the United States, Italy and Spain.

Trimming removed 1 base from V and 9 bases from J, with 7 bases in between. CDR3 size: 11 residues. CDR1 is SGHDN, CDR2 FVKESK, per germline. The authors' processing: How many nucleated cells were present was estimated from reference gene primer amplification. The data were produced by immunoSEQ multiplex PCR, yet TCRdb's version contains in-frame clones alone and is incomplete. V and J calls plus clone size are reproduced from that table; the DNA served to infer D and trimming. The sample shows more than 80,000 clones, approximately 86% of them seen only once. The chain joins TRBV14 to TRBJ2-7; D gene unclear. The clonotype originates from a man aged 80 or over with acute or convalescent COVID-19. Sequenced input: peripheral blood. The CDR3 DNA sequence: TGTGCCAGCAGCCAAGCTGCGCGGCAGTACTTC. Residues: CASSQAARQYF.